This is a list of T cell receptor beta chains from one sample in a study of T cells after yellow fever vaccination. TCRdb independently ran MiXCR on the 5' RACE reads; one entry per CDR3 protein. The table shows 400,000 or so distinct CDR3 sequences, with more than 5.5% occurring only once. The specimen was PBMCs, collected 5 days after the yellow fever booster vaccination. The receptors were sampled from a man aged 25-40 years who received the YFV17D yellow fever vaccine. Each CDR3 is given with its conserved first and last residue. A D gene is named only where the DNA matches it firmly. Rows may omit the clone size; those that give it use once, few, many or a size class.

D,size,V,J,CDR3,DNA
TRBD2,few,TRBV5-4,TRBJ2-1,CASSPRTSGGNEQFF,TGTGCCAGCAGCCCCCGGACTAGCGGGGGTAATGAGCAGTTCTTC
NA,many,TRBV5-1,TRBJ2-1,CASSPRLGGPEEQFF,TGCGCCAGCAGCCCGAGACTAGGAGGACCGGAGGAGCAGTTCTTC
TRBD1,NA,TRBV3-1,TRBJ2-3,CASRRGQGWENTQYF,TGTGCCAGTCGACGCGGACAGGGTTGGGAAAATACGCAGTATTTT
NA,few,TRBV7-6,TRBJ2-3,CASSLRDFSSTDTQYF,TGTGCCAGCAGCTTAAGGGACTTCTCTAGCACAGATACGCAGTATTTT
NA,NA,TRBV27,TRBJ2-1,CASSFVVGVGDEQFF,TGTGCCAGCAGTTTTGTAGTGGGAGTAGGAGATGAGCAGTTCTTC
TRBD2,few,TRBV9,TRBJ2-3,CASSVSPGGLTDTQYF,TGTGCCAGCAGCGTATCCCCGGGGGGGCTCACAGATACGCAGTATTTT
NA,many,TRBV12-3/TRBV12-4,TRBJ2-7,CASRKDYLGEQYF,TGTGCCAGCAGGAAGGACTACCTGGGTGAGCAGTACTTC
NA,NA,TRBV10-3,TRBJ2-5,CATQGGETQYF,TGTGCCACCCAGGGAGGAGAGACCCAGTACTTC
NA,few,TRBV10-3,TRBJ1-2,CASRDQGYNYGYTF,TGTGCCTCACGAGACCAGGGTTATAACTATGGCTACACCTTC
NA,few,TRBV7-2,TRBJ2-7,CASSLAATGKVPYEQYF,TGTGCCAGCAGCTTAGCCGCAACAGGGAAGGTTCCCTACGAGCAGTACTTC